The T cell receptor (beta chain) under discussion was sequenced for a study of blood T cells in healthy people across ages. Findings of the study overall: The donors' CMV status was not determined, possibly confounding changes in expanded clonotypes.

Sample-barcoded 5' priming and a J-beta primer mix drove a second PCR of roughly 7 to 11 cycles. TCRdb fed the 5' RACE reads into MiXCR, producing one record per CDR3 protein. The data show approximately 800,000 distinct CDR3 sequences, less than 70% seen once. Per germline, CDR1 MGHDK and CDR2 SYGVNS. V was pared by 7 bases and J by 7 bases, with 11 bases of the junction left unmatched. The CDR3 contains 16 residues. Concerning this clonotype: Its cognate antigen is unknown.

This sequence was found in an elderly man in good health. The chain uses TRBV25-1 and TRBJ2-1, with 12 nucleotides matching TRBD1. Sequencing was carried out using blood. CDR3 sequence (DNA): TGTGCCAGCAAAGGGTGGGGGGACAGGGGGCCTAATGAGCAGTTCTTC. It translates to CASKGWGDRGPNEQFF.